The clone carrying this T cell receptor beta chain was recorded once. In this CDR3 the conserved last residue, phenylalanine or tryptophan, is missing, so a read error is likely. It is unclear where the CDR3 begins or ends on the DNA, so no DNA is shown, and the CDR3 is as TCRdb lists it. Germline assignment: CDR1 SGHAT and CDR2 FQNNGV. The CDR3 totals 18 residues, both ends included. The sample comes from a study of tumor and adjacent non-tumor tissue in lung cancer. No cell sorting was done before RNA was extracted from the tissue. A modified ARM-PCR protocol with three rounds of nested PCR amplified TCRbeta. Via MiXCR, TCRdb re-called the multiplex PCR reads, giving one row per CDR3 protein. The sample records 90,000 or so distinct CDR3 sequences, around three fifths being singletons.

Input material: lung tumor tissue. This TCR came from a man between 65 and 85 years old with non-small cell lung cancer. This rearrangement joins TRBV11-2 to TRBJ2-3; the D call TRBD2 from the table was never checked on the DNA. The CDR3 loop reads CASGPGLAGPLSTDTLYL.